The source of this T cell receptor beta chain is a study of blood T cell repertoires in COVID-19. Study as a whole: The origin of the acute and convalescent COVID-19 samples was the United States, Italy and Spain. The analysed material was cDNA or gDNA that came from T cells, B-cell-depleted T cells, or PBMCs.

V gave up 4 bases and J gave up 1 base, with 14 bases separating them. The germline V gene encodes CDR1 SGHRS and CDR2 YFSETQ. The CDR3 loop spans 15 amino acids. Original data processing: It was from reference gene primer amplification that nucleated cell counts were estimated. The repertoire was sequenced with immunoSEQ multiplex PCR; TCRdb's copy has only in-frame clones and lacks some. Clone size and the V and J calls come from that table; the DNA yielded D and trimming. The sample has fewer than 350,000 clones, approximately 86% seen once. The TCR originated in a woman between 45 and 65 years old with active or convalescent COVID-19. The V and J genes are TRBV5-1 and TRBJ1-1; perhaps TRBD1 as D (5 bases). The material sequenced was peripheral blood. CDR3 nucleotides: TGCGCCAGCAGCCTACAGGACCCGGGGAACACTGAAGCTTTCTTT. Translation gives CASSLQDPGNTEAFF.